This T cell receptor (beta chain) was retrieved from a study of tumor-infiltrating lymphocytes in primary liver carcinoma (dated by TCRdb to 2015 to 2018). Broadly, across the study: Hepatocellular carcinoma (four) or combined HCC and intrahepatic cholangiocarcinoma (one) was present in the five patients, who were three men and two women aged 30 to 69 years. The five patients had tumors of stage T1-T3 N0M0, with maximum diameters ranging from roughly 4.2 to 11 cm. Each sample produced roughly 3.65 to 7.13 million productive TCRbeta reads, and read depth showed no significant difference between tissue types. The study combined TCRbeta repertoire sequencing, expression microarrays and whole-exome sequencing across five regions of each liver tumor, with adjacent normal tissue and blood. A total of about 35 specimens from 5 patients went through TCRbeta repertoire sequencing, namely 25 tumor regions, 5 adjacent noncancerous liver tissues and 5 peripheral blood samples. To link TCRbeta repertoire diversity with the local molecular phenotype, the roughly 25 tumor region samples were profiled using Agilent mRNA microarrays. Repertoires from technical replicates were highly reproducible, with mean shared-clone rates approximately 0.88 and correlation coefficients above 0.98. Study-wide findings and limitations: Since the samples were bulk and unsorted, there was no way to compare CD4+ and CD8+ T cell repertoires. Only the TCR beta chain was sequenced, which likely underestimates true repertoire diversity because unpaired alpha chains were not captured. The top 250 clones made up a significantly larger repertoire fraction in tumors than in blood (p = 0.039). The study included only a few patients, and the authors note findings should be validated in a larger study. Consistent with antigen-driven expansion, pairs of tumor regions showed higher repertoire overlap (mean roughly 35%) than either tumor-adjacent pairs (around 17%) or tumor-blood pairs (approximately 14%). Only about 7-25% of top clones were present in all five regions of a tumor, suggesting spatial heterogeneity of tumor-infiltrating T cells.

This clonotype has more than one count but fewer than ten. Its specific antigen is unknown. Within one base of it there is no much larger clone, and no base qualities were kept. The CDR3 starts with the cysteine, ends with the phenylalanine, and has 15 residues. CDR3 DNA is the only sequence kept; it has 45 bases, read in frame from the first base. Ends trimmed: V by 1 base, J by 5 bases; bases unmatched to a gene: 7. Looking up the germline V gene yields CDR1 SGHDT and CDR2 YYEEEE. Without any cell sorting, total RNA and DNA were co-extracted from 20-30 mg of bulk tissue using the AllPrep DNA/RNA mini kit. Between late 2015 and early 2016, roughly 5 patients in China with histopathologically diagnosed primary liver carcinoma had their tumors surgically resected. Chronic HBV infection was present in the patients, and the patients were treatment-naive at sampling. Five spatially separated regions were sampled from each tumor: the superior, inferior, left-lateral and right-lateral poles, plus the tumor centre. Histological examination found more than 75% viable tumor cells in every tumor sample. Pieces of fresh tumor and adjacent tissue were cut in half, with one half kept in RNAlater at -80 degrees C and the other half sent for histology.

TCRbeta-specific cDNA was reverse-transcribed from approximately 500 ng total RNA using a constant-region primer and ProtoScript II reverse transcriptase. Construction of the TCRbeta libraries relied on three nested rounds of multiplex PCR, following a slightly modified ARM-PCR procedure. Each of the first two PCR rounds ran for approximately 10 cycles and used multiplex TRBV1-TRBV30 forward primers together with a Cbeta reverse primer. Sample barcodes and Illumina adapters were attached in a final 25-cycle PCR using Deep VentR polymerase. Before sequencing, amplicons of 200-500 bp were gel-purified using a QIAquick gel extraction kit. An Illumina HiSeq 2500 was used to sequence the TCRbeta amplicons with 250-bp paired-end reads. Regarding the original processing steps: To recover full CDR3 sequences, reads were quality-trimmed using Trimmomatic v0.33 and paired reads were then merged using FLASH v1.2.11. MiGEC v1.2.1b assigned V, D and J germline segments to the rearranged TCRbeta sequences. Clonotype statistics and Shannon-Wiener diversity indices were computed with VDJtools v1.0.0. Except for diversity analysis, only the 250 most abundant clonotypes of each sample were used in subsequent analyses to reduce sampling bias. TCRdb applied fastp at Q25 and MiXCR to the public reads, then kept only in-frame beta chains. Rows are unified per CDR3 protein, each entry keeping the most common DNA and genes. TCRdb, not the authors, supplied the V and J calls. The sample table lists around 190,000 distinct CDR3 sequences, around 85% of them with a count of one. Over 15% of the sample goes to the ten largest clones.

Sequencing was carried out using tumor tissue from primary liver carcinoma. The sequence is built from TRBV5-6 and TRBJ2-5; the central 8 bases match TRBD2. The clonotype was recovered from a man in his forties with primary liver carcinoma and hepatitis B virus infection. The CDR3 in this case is CASSLLAGWRETQYF. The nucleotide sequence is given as TGTGCCAGCAGCTTGTTAGCGGGATGGCGCGAGACCCAGTACTTC.